This TCR beta chain was sequenced for a study of post-analysis software for immune sequencing data. Study summary: The disease courses covered relapsing-remitting, secondary progressive and progressive-relapsing multiple sclerosis.

Points on this clonotype: The antigen remains undetermined.

Unique-molecular-identifier-tagged TCR beta cDNA libraries were used. In TCRdb, the PCR reads were re-called with MiXCR into one record per CDR3 protein. The sample lists about 560,000 distinct CDR3 sequences, 44% occurring once. This CDR3 has 16 amino acids. V gave up 5 bases and J gave up 6 bases, with 20 bases separating them. Notes on the study in general: Those with multiple sclerosis, the patient group, showed significantly lower normalized Chao1 diversity than controls. A handful of TRBV segments were significantly more frequent in patients than in controls. TRBV5-6, TRBV5-1 and TRBV20-1 were among these segments.

Sequencing was performed on blood. V is TRBV12-3 or TRBV12-4 and J is TRBJ2-1; D could derive from TRBD1 or TRBD2 (5 bases each). The TCR sequence derives from a girl under 18 with multiple sclerosis. CDR3 sequence: CASSPTRVGRANEQFF. CDR3 coding DNA: TGTGCCAGCAGTCCCACCAGGGTTGGGCGGGCCAATGAGCAGTTCTTC.